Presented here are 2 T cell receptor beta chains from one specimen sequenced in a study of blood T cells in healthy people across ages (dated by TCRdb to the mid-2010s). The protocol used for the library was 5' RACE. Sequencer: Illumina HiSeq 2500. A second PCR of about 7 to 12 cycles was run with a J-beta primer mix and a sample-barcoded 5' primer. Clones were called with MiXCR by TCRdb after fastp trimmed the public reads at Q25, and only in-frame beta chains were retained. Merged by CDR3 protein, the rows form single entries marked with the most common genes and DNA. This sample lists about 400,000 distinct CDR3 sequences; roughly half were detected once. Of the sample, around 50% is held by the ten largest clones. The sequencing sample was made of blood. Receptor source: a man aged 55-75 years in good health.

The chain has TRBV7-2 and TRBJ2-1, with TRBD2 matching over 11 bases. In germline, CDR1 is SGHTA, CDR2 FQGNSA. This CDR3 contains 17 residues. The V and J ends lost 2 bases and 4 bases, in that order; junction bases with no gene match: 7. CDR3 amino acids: CASSLRLAGSLYNEQFF. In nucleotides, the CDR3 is TGTGCCAGCAGCTTACGACTAGCGGGGAGCCTTTACAATGAGCAGTTCTTC.

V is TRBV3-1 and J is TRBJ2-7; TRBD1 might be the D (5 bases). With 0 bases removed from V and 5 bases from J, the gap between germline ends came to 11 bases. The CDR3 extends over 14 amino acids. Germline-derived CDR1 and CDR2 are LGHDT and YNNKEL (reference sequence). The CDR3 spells CASSQDRVVHEQYF. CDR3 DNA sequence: TGTGCCAGCAGCCAAGACAGGGTAGTCCACGAGCAGTACTTC.